This is a list of T cell receptor beta chains from one sample in a study of shared clonotypes between healthy human individuals. Libraries were prepared by immunoSEQ multiplex PCR; TCRdb keeps only in-frame clonotypes and omits some of them. This table holds a few million clones, roughly 93% found once. The source material was naive CD4+ T cells from PBMCs. The receptors here all came from a man between 18 and 35 years old in good health. Some clones in this sample may be carry-over from other donors' samples. The CDR3 runs from the conserved cysteine through the conserved F or W. The order of the fields is V gene, J gene, CDR3 protein.

>TRBV7-2|TRBJ2-6
CASSLRLSGANVLTF
>TRBV11-3|TRBJ2-1
CASSPQGAYNEQFF
>TRBV4-2|TRBJ2-1
CASSQGGTEQFF
>TRBV18|TRBJ2-2
CASSPTQGAGAYTGELFF
>TRBV18|TRBJ2-1
CASSRLAGGPRDEQFF
>TRBV7-3|TRBJ2-3
CASSLLQTDTQYF
>TRBV30|TRBJ1-2
CAWSQGSGYGYTF
>TRBV7-3|TRBJ2-7
CASSLKRGSEQYF
>TRBV7-9|TRBJ1-1
CASSFEGGTEAFF
>TRBV7-9|TRBJ1-2
CASSLVDAANGYTF
>TRBV5-1|TRBJ2-3
CASSSLQGAGQDTQYF
>TRBV7-3|TRBJ1-2
CASSPDRNYGYTF
>TRBV6-1|TRBJ2-3
CASSPRVGDTQYF
>TRBV7-2|TRBJ1-1
CASSFDRGRTFF
>TRBV29-1|TRBJ2-1
CSVGYRANDQQFF
>TRBV28|TRBJ2-1
CASSESGSSSYNEQFF
>TRBV30|TRBJ2-3
CAWSLRLQTSTDTQYF
>TRBV2|TRBJ2-2
CASSEVTRRSGELFF
>TRBV25-1|TRBJ2-5
CASSELGTVQETQYF
>TRBV6-1|TRBJ2-3
CASSGTQGNFRGTQYF
>TRBV7-9|TRBJ1-2
CASSSPLWGATYGYTF
>TRBV9|TRBJ2-1
CASSVGGAPVNEQFF
>TRBV5-4|TRBJ1-3
CASSLGRSSGNTIYF
>TRBV5-4|TRBJ2-7
CASSPTRRENSYEQYF
>TRBV28|TRBJ1-1
CASNFRGSGAFF
>TRBV19|TRBJ1-5
CASNTPDRGQPQHF
>TRBV5-4|TRBJ2-5
CASSLNRGPETQYF
>TRBV30|TRBJ2-1
CAWSSSSEQFF
>TRBV28|TRBJ2-1
CASSLWGVGNNEQFF
>TRBV7-2|TRBJ2-7
CASSLVGKSYEQYF
>TRBV28|TRBJ2-5
CASTLRKAGVGEETQYF
>TRBV4-1|TRBJ1-5
CASSQAYSNQPQHF
>TRBV6-5|TRBJ2-7
CASSYSMGYEQYF
>TRBV11-2|TRBJ1-6
CASSSRVSNSPLHF
>TRBV5-1|TRBJ2-3
CASSIQGWGTDTQYF